This T cell receptor beta chain is drawn from a study of CD8 T cells in ankylosing spondylitis. This CDR3 spans 12 amino acids. V gave up 3 bases and J gave up 3 bases, with 9 bases separating them. Germline CDR1 and CDR2: DFQATT and SNEGSKA (reference sequence). This clonotype was detected only a few times. TCRdb redid the calling of the 5' RACE reads with MiXCR, one entry per CDR3 protein. The table includes some 250,000 distinct CDR3 sequences, roughly 25% detected once. The rearrangement uses TRBV20-1 and TRBJ2-7; TRBD2 is a possible D gene (6 bases). Sequencing was done on a sample of blood, either unsorted or a sorted T cell fraction (not recorded which). The clonotype was recovered from a male donor with ankylosing spondylitis or in good health (not recorded which). This CDR3 is CSASGGIYEQYF. CDR3 nucleotides: TGCAGTGCTAGTGGAGGGATCTACGAGCAGTACTTC.